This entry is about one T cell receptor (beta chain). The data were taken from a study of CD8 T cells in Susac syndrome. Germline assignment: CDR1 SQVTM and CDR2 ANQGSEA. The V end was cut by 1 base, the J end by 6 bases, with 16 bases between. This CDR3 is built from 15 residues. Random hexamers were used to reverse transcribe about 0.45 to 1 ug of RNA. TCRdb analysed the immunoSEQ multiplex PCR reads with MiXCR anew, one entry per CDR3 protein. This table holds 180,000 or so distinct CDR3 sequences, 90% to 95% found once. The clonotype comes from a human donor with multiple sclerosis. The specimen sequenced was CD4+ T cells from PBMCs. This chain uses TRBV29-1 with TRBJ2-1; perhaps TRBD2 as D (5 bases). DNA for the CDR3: TGCAGCGTTGAAGGCCGGAGAGGGCTTTCCAATGAGCAGTTCTTC. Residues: CSVEGRRGLSNEQFF.